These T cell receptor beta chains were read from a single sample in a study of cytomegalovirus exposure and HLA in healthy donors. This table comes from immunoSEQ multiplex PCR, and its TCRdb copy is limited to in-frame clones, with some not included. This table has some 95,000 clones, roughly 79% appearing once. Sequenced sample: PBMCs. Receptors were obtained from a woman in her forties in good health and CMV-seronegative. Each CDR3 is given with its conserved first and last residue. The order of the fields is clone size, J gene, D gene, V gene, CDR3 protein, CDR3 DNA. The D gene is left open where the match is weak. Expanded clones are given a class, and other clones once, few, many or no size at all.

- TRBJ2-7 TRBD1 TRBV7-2 CASRNGQGMPYEQYF TGTGCCAGCAGGAACGGACAGGGGATGCCCTACGAGCAGTACTTC
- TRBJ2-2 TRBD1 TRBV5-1 CASSPTGGVRNTGELFF TGCGCCAGCAGCCCGACAGGGGGCGTACGTAACACCGGGGAGCTGTTTTTT
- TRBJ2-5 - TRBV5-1 CASSGGGETQYF TGCGCCAGCAGCGGAGGTGGGGAGACCCAGTACTTC
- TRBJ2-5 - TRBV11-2 CASSLNSPETQYF TGTGCCAGCAGCTTAAACAGCCCAGAGACCCAGTACTTC
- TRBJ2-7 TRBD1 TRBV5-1 CASSGNRGSYEQYF TGCGCCAGCAGCGGAAACAGGGGATCCTACGAGCAGTACTTC
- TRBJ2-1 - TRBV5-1 CASISNMGHEQFF TGCGCCAGCATTAGTAATATGGGGCATGAGCAGTTCTTC
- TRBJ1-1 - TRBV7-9 CASSADGQMNTEAFF TGTGCCAGCAGCGCAGATGGACAGATGAACACTGAAGCTTTCTTT
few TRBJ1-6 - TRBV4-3 CASSQRRAGADNSPLHF TGCGCCAGCAGCCAAAGGCGAGCGGGGGCGGATAATTCACCCCTCCACTTT
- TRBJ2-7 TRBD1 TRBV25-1 CASSGQLGTGPYEQYF TGTGCCAGCAGTGGCCAATTAGGGACAGGTCCCTACGAGCAGTACTTC
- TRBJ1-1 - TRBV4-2 CASSHREGGSTEAFF TGTGCCAGCAGCCATCGAGAGGGGGGGAGCACTGAAGCTTTCTTT
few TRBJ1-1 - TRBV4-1 CASSQVFTENTEAFF TGCGCCAGCAGCCAAGTCTTCACAGAGAACACTGAAGCTTTCTTT
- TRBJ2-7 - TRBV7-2 CASSLAGAAPGPYEQYF TGTGCCAGCAGCCTGGCTGGGGCCGCTCCCGGTCCCTACGAGCAGTACTTC
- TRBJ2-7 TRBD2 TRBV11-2 CASSSSGRGETYEQYF TGTGCCAGCAGTTCCAGCGGTCGGGGGGAAACCTACGAGCAGTACTTC
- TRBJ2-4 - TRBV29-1 CSARGQNLKSIQYF TGCAGCGCCAGAGGCCAGAACTTAAAATCGATTCAGTACTTC
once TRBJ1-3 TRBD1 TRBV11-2 CASSSDRGDTIYF TGTGCCAGCAGCTCGGACAGGGGGGACACCATATATTTT
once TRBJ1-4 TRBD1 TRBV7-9 CASSPTGGNEKLFF TGTGCCAGCAGCCCCACAGGGGGTAATGAAAAACTGTTTTTT